The clone carrying this T cell receptor (beta chain) was seen a handful of times. These data come from a study of T cells after yellow fever vaccination. TCRdb re-called the 5' RACE reads through MiXCR, storing one row per CDR3 protein. The sample lists about 320,000 distinct CDR3 sequences, 9.5% to 15% seen once, with about 3% in the top ten. Germline V CDR1 and CDR2: LGHNA, YNFKEQ. This CDR3 is 15 amino acids long. The germline V and J ends were trimmed by 2 bases and 7 bases, with 15 bases remaining between them. The chain employs TRBV4-2 and TRBJ1-3; perhaps TRBD1 as D (6 bases). The source is a man aged 18 to 35 who received the YFV17D yellow fever vaccine. The material was CD4+ T cells sorted from PBMCs, obtained 15 days after the yellow fever booster vaccination. The CDR3 nucleotides are TGTGCCAGCAGCCAACCGGGGAGGGGGGAGAACACCATATATTTT. As protein: CASSQPGRGENTIYF.